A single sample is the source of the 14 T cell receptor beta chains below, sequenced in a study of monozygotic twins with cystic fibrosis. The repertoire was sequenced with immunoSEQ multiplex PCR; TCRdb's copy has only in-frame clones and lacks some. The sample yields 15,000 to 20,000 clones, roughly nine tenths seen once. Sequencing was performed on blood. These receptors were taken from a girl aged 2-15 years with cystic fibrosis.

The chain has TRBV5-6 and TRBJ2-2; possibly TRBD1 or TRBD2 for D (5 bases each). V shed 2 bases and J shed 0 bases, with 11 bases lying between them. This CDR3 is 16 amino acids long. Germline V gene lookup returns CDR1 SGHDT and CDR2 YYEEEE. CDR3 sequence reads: CASSFVPGPNTGELFF. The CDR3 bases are TGTGCCAGCAGCTTCGTTCCGGGGCCGAACACCGGGGAGCTGTTTTTT.

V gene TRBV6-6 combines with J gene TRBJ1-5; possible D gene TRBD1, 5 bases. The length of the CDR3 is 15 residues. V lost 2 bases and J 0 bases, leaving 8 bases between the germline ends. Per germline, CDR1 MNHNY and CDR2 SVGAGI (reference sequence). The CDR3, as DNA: TGTGCCAGCAGTTACGAGGGGCATAGCAATCAGCCCCAGCATTTT. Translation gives CASSYEGHSNQPQHF.

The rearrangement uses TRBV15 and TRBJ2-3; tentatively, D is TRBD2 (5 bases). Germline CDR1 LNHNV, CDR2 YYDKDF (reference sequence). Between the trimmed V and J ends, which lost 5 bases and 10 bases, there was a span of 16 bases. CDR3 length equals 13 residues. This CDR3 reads CATSLEERRAQYF. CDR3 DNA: TGTGCCACCAGCCTCGAAGAACGGCGGGCGCAGTATTTT.

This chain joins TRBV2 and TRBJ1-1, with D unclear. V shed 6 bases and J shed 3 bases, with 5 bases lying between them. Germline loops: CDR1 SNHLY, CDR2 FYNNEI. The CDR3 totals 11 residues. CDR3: CASRADTEAFF. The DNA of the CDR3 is TGTGCCAGCAGGGCGGACACTGAAGCTTTCTTT.

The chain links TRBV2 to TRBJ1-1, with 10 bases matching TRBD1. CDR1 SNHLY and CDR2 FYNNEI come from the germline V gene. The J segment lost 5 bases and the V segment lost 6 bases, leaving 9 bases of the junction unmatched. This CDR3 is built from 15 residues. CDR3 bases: TGTGCCAGCAGCCCCCGGGACAGGGGAAGGACTGAAGCTTTCTTT. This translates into CASSPRDRGRTEAFF.

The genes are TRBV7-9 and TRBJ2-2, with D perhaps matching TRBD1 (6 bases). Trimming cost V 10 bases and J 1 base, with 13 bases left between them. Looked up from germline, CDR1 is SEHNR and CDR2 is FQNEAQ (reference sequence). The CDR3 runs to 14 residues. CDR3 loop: CATDRPGNTGELFF. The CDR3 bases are TGTGCCACCGACAGGCCAGGGAACACCGGGGAGCTGTTTTTT.

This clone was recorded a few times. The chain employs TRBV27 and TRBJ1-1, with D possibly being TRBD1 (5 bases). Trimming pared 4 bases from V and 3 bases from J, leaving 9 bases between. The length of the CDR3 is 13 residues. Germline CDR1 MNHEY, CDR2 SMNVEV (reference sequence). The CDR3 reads CASSWGGDTEAFF. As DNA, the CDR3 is TGTGCCAGCAGTTGGGGGGGTGACACTGAAGCTTTCTTT.

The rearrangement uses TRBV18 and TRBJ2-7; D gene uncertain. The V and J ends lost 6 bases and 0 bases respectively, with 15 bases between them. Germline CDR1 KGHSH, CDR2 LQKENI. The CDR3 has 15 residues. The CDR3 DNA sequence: TGTGCCAGCTCTACTACGATGGGCTACTCCTACGAGCAGTACTTC. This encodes CASSTTMGYSYEQYF.

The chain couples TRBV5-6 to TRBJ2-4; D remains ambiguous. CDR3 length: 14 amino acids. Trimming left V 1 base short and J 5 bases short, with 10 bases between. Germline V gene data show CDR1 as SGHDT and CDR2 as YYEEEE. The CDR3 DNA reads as TGTGCCAGCAGCTTGACACCCAGCCAAAACATTCAGTACTTC. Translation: CASSLTPSQNIQYF.

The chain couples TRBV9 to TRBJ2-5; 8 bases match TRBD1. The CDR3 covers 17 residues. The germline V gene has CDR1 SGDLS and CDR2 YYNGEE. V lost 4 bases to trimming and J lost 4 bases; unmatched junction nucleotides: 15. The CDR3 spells CASSQLTGGPTGETQYF. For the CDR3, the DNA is TGTGCCAGCAGCCAGCTTACAGGGGGACCAACTGGAGAGACCCAGTACTTC.

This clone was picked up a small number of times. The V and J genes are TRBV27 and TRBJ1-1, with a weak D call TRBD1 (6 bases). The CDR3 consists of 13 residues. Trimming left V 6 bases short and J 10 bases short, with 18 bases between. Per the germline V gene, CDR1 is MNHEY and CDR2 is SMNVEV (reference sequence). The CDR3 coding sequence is TGTGCCAGCAGCCGTACAGGGCCGGGGGGAGCTTTCTTT. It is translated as CASSRTGPGGAFF.

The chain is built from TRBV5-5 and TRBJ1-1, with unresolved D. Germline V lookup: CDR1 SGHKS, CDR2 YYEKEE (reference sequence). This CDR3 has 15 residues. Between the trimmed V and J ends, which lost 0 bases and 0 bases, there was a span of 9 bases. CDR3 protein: CASSLGDLMNTEAFF. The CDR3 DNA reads TGTGCCAGCAGCTTGGGGGATCTCATGAACACTGAAGCTTTCTTT.

This CDR3 is CASSQDWAGASSYNEQFF. In DNA form, the CDR3 reads TGTGCCAGCAGCCAAGATTGGGCGGGTGCTAGCTCCTACAATGAGCAGTTCTTC. V gene TRBV14 combines with J gene TRBJ2-1; D is possibly TRBD2 (5 bases). Per the germline V gene, CDR1 is SGHDN and CDR2 is FVKESK. The CDR3 has 18 residues. Trimming took 0 bases from V and 0 from J, leaving 15 bases between them.

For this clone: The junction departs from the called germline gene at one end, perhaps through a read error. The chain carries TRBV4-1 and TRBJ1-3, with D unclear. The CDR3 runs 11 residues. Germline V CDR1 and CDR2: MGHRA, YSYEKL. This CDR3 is CASSQGSTIYF. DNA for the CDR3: TGCGCCAGCAGCCAAGGAAGCACCATATATTTT.